Listed here are 5 T cell receptor beta chains from one sample, sequenced in a study of molecular identifiers for immune sequencing clone quantification. One entry per CDR3 protein results from TCRdb running MiXCR on the PCR reads. Of about 65,000 distinct CDR3 sequences detected, less than 20% appear once; the ten largest clones hold about 1.5%. The specimen was naive CD8+ T cells from blood, with Jurkat cell RNA spiked in. Subset noted: FACS-sorted CD8+CD4-CCR7+CD45RA+ naive T cells. All receptors come from a human donor in good health. Some libraries in this study had Jurkat cell RNA spiked in.

Comment on this clonotype: This may stem from a read error, because a much larger clone lies one nucleotide away. The chain couples TRBV15 to TRBJ1-1; TRBD1 might be the D (6 bases). The germline V gene has CDR1 LNHNV and CDR2 YYDKDF (reference sequence). CDR3 length: 14 amino acids. The CDR3 reads CATSRDMGDTKAFF. The CDR3 nucleotides are TGTGCCACCAGCAGAGATATGGGGGACACTAAAGCTTTCTTT.

Concerning this clonotype: One base away lies a much larger clone, so this may be a sequencing read error. This chain links TRBV24-1 with TRBJ2-6, with D maybe TRBD1 (6 bases). Germline V CDR1 and CDR2: KGHDR, SFDVKD. The CDR3 extends over 15 amino acids. CDR3 amino acids: CATSDSGAGANVLAF. The DNA of the CDR3 is TGTGCCACCAGTGATTCAGGGGCTGGGGCCAACGTCCTGGCTTTC.

Comment on this clonotype: Being one base from a much bigger clone, this may be a read error. As the CDR3 is not closed by the conserved phenylalanine or tryptophan, this likely results from a read error. The gene calls are TRBV9 and TRBJ1-1, with a possible D match to TRBD1 (6 bases). The CDR3 totals 14 residues. Germline V gene data show CDR1 as SGDLS and CDR2 as YYNGEE. The V end lost 4 bases, the J end lost 4 bases, and 14 bases lay between the germline ends. CDR3 region: CASSISTGSTEAFL. As DNA, the CDR3 is TGTGCCAGCAGCATAAGTACAGGGAGCACTGAAGCTTTCCTT.

This clonotype appeared a few times. A much larger clone differs from this one at a single base, so this may be a read error. This chain uses TRBV28 with TRBJ1-1, with TRBD1 matching 7 bases. Germline-derived CDR1 and CDR2 are MDHEN and SYDVKM. The CDR3 loop spans 15 amino acids. CDR3 sequence: CASSFPRTGTNEALF. CDR3 nucleotides: TGTGCCAGCAGTTTTCCCCGGACAGGCACAAATGAAGCTCTCTTT.

This clonotype was observed at least ten times. The V and J genes are TRBV5-6 and TRBJ2-7; 7 bases map to TRBD2. The CDR3 length is 14 residues. V trimming: 6 bases; J trimming: 4 bases; junction bases outside the gene matches: 10. The V gene's germline CDR1 is SGHDT and CDR2 YYEEEE. The CDR3 sequence is CASTDRLAAYEQYF. CDR3 DNA: TGTGCCAGCACCGACCGACTAGCCGCTTACGAGCAGTACTTC.